One and the same sample provided the 24 T cell receptor beta chains below, sequenced in a study of T-cell memory formation after mild COVID-19. One entry per CDR3 protein, called by TCRdb with MiXCR from the 5' RACE reads. The data hold roughly 180,000 distinct CDR3 sequences, with 11% observed a single time. The sample consisted of PBMCs or a T cell subset sorted from them (not recorded which). The receptors stem from a man aged 18 to 29 who had mild COVID-19 (a few samples of this study predate the infection). Cell type and time point are not known.

The chain has TRBV7-8 and TRBJ2-5; 8 bases agree with TRBD2. This CDR3 comprises 14 residues. V shed 7 bases, J shed 6 bases, and the junction held 10 bases outside the gene matches. Germline V gene data show CDR1 as SGHVS and CDR2 as FQNEAQ. Here the CDR3 DNA reads TGTGCCAGCATCCCCCCAGGACTAGCAAAGACCCAGTACTTC. Protein product: CASIPPGLAKTQYF.

V gene TRBV4-3 combines with J gene TRBJ1-2; D is uncertain. Germline assignment: CDR1 LGHNA and CDR2 YSLEER. The CDR3 spans 15 residues. The V and J ends lost 2 bases and 0 bases respectively, with 10 bases between them. The CDR3 bases are TGCGCCAGCAGCCAATTGACACTCGCTAACTATGGCTACACCTTC. Protein product: CASSQLTLANYGYTF.

The chain carries TRBV7-9 and TRBJ1-3; D is uncertain. V lost 5 bases and J 0 bases, leaving 8 bases between the germline ends. The length of the CDR3 is 14 residues. Looked up from germline, CDR1 is SEHNR and CDR2 is FQNEAQ (reference sequence). The CDR3 loop is CASSPHISGNTIYF. The CDR3 nucleotides are TGTGCCAGCAGCCCCCACATCTCTGGAAACACCATATATTTT.

CDR3 sequence: CASSFYSPGTDTQYF. The CDR3 nucleotides are TGTGCCAGCAGCTTTTACAGCCCCGGCACAGATACGCAGTATTTT. This chain connects TRBV7-2 to TRBJ2-3; the D is unclear. CDR1 is SGHTA, CDR2 FQGNSA, per germline. CDR3 length equals 15 residues. V was cut by 3 bases and J by 1 base, with 11 bases left in between.

Ten or more counts support this clonotype. This chain uses TRBV5-6 with TRBJ1-2; D call uncertain. This CDR3 comprises 12 residues. V lost 7 bases, J lost 8 bases, and 15 bases lay in between. Germline V CDR1 and CDR2: SGHDT, YYEEEE. CDR3: CASRWTEGGYTF. The CDR3 DNA follows: TGTGCCAGCCGATGGACCGAGGGAGGCTACACCTTC.

This clonotype was picked up a small number of times. The chain carries TRBV12-3 or TRBV12-4 and TRBJ1-2; TRBD1 matches at 7 bases. The CDR3 contains 12 residues. V was pared by 5 bases and J by 8 bases, with 5 bases of the junction left unmatched. CDR3 loop: CASSAGGYGYTF. Here the CDR3 DNA reads TGTGCCAGCAGTGCAGGGGGGTACGGCTACACCTTC.

This clonotype was counted only a few times. The chain employs TRBV20-1 and TRBJ1-1; D not resolved. Per germline, CDR1 DFQATT and CDR2 SNEGSKA (reference sequence). The V gene lost 1 base and the J gene lost 1 base, with 10 bases spanning the gap. The CDR3 runs 14 residues. CDR3 residues: CSARVGSSNTEAFF. The CDR3 DNA follows: TGCAGTGCTAGAGTCGGCAGTTCGAACACTGAAGCTTTCTTT.

The V gene is TRBV12-3 or TRBV12-4, the J gene TRBJ1-2, with D uncertain. V shed 6 bases and J shed 4 bases, with 18 bases lying between them. CDR3 size: 15 residues. The CDR3 bases are TGTGCCAGCAGGACAAGCGGCTCTTCAAGCTATGGCTACACCTTC. Its protein product is CASRTSGSSSYGYTF.

The genes are TRBV7-3 and TRBJ2-7; D gene unclear. Germline V lookup: CDR1 SGHTA, CDR2 FQGTGA. The CDR3 runs to 13 residues. Deletions cut 7 bases from V and 3 bases from J, with 13 bases between. In DNA form, the CDR3 reads TGTGCCAGCATGGTTAGCCCGGGCTACGAGCAGTACTTC. Its translation: CASMVSPGYEQYF. Combining the CDR3 with reference TRBV7-3 and TRBJ2-7 gives the whole variable domain GAGVSQTPSNKVTEKGKYVELRCDPISGHTALYWYRQSLGQGPEFLIYFQGTGAADDSGLPNDRFFAVRPEGSVSTLKIQRTERGDSAVYLCASMVSPGYEQYFGPGTRLTVT.

V gene TRBV6-2 or TRBV6-3 combines with J gene TRBJ2-2, with 12 bases identical to TRBD2. The CDR3 loop spans 18 amino acids. Trimming took 2 bases from V and 3 from J; bases not matched to a gene: 7. Germline V CDR1 and CDR2: MNHEY, SVGEGT. The DNA of the CDR3 is TGTGCCAGCAGTTACGTTGCATCTAGCGGGGGGGACACCGGGGAGCTGTTTTTT. It encodes CASSYVASSGGDTGELFF.

This chain uses TRBV7-2 with TRBJ1-5; possibly TRBD1 for D (5 bases). V lost 1 base and J 4 bases, leaving 14 bases between the germline ends. Germline V gene lookup returns CDR1 SGHTA and CDR2 FQGNSA. This CDR3 has 16 amino acids. The CDR3 reads CASSLGLTDRNQPQHF. CDR3 nucleotide sequence: TGTGCCAGCAGCTTAGGATTGACAGACAGAAATCAGCCCCAGCATTTT. Based on the CDR3 plus reference TRBV7-2 and TRBJ1-5, the full variable domain is GAGVSQSPSNKVTEKGKDVELRCDPISGHTALYWYRQSLGQGLEFLIYFQGNSAPDKSGLPSDRFSAERTGGSVSTLTIQRTQQEDSAVYLCASSLGLTDRNQPQHFGDGTRLSIL.

This chain joins TRBV20-1 and TRBJ1-2; D remains ambiguous. V was cut by 6 bases and J by 4 bases, with 9 bases left in between. The germline gives CDR1 DFQATT, CDR2 SNEGSKA (reference sequence). This CDR3 is built from 11 residues. As DNA, the CDR3 is TGCAGTGCCTTTAACAGCTATGGCTACACCTTC. Residues: CSAFNSYGYTF.

As concerns this clonotype: Mismatch with germline at one junction end may stem from a read error. V is TRBV12-3 or TRBV12-4 and J is TRBJ1-1, with a weak D call TRBD1 (6 bases). The CDR3 contains 13 residues. CDR3 sequence reads: CVSGQQGRWEAFF. CDR3 coding DNA: TGTGTCAGCGGCCAGCAGGGGCGGTGGGAAGCTTTCTTT.

This chain uses TRBV6-1 with TRBJ2-3, with 13 bases lining up with TRBD2. CDR1 is MNHNS, CDR2 SASEGT, per germline. The length of the CDR3 is 17 residues. J lost 13 bases, V lost 10 bases, and 23 bases had no gene match. The CDR3 sequence is CATSGTSGGGRSGTKYF. CDR3 nucleotides: TGTGCCACTTCAGGAACTAGCGGGGGGGGCAGGTCGGGGACGAAGTATTTT.

At least ten counts were recorded for this clonotype. V usage is TRBV12-3 or TRBV12-4 and J usage is TRBJ2-5, with D perhaps matching TRBD2 (5 bases). Between the trimmed V and J ends, which lost 8 bases and 5 bases, there was a span of 21 bases. The CDR3 is 15 residues long. CDR3 coding DNA: TGTGCCAGCCTTTCGGATACGGGAATTCGGGAGACCCAGTACTTC. Its translation is CASLSDTGIRETQYF.

In its sample, this clonotype was seen a few times. The V call is TRBV4-1, the J call TRBJ2-2; 11 nucleotides align to TRBD2. Germline V lookup: CDR1 MGHRA, CDR2 YSYEKL. Losses at the gene ends were 2 bases for V and 4 bases for J; bases not matched to a gene: 12. The CDR3 runs to 19 residues. The CDR3 is CASSQRGLAGGFGTGELFF. CDR3 in DNA: TGCGCCAGCAGCCAACGGGGTCTAGCGGGGGGTTTTGGCACCGGGGAGCTGTTTTTT.

This clonotype turned up a few times. The chain is built from TRBV4-2 and TRBJ2-5; unclear D gene. V was cut by 4 bases and J by 1 base, with 10 bases left in between. This CDR3 has 14 residues. Germline V gene lookup returns CDR1 LGHNA and CDR2 YNFKEQ. The DNA of the CDR3 is TGTGCCAGCAGCCTCGACGCTTTCCAAGAGACCCAGTACTTC. It translates to CASSLDAFQETQYF.

The V gene is TRBV29-1, the J gene TRBJ2-2; weak D call: TRBD1 (7 bases). Germline V gene sequence: CDR1 SQVTM, CDR2 ANQGSEA. The V gene lost 6 bases and the J gene lost 10 bases, with 15 bases spanning the gap. The CDR3 spans 12 residues. DNA for the CDR3: TGCAGCGTGGTTTCAGGGGGACTGGAGCTGTTTTTT. As protein: CSVVSGGLELFF.

This clonotype was detected a few times. V gene TRBV15 combines with J gene TRBJ2-3; 8 nucleotides match TRBD1. The CDR3 runs to 14 residues. With V trimmed by 2 bases and J by 5 bases, 3 bases remained unmatched. Per germline, CDR1 LNHNV and CDR2 YYDKDF (reference sequence). The CDR3 protein is CATSRQGARDTQYF. The CDR3 bases are TGTGCCACCAGCAGACAGGGGGCGCGAGATACGCAGTATTTT.

This clonotype turned up a few times. The CDR3: CASSLFSGTEAFF. Here the CDR3 DNA reads TGTGCCAGCAGCTTATTCTCGGGGACTGAAGCTTTCTTT. V gene TRBV7-3 combines with J gene TRBJ1-1; D remains ambiguous. The germline V gene has CDR1 SGHTA and CDR2 FQGTGA. The CDR3 length is 13 residues. V lost 2 bases to trimming and J lost 5 bases, with 9 bases between them.

This clonotype was counted a few times. The V gene is TRBV7-2, the J gene TRBJ2-3; D unresolved. Trimming stripped 1 base from V and 5 bases from J, with 13 bases between. CDR1 SGHTA and CDR2 FQGNSA come from the germline V gene. The CDR3 is 15 residues long. The CDR3 DNA is TGTGCCAGCAGCTTAGATTATAGGATCCGAGATACGCAGTATTTT. This encodes CASSLDYRIRDTQYF.

Regarding this clonotype: A much larger clone differs from this one at a single base, so this may be a read error. The chain employs TRBV3-1 and TRBJ2-5, with 9 bases lining up with TRBD1. Per germline, CDR1 LGHDT and CDR2 YNNKEL (reference sequence). V lost 4 bases to trimming and J lost 7 bases; unmatched junction nucleotides: 7. This CDR3 is built from 14 residues. The CDR3 DNA sequence: TGTGCCAGCAGCCGGCTGGACAGGGGAGGGACCCAGTACTTC. Protein product: CASSRLDRGGTQYF.

V and J are TRBV2 and TRBJ1-1, with D maybe TRBD1 (6 bases). V lost 6 bases, J lost 1 base, and 12 bases lay in between. Germline CDR1 is SNHLY and CDR2 is FYNNEI. CDR3 length: 14 amino acids. CDR3 DNA: TGTGCCAGCAGCCGGGACACCGGGAACACTGAAGCTTTCTTT. This gives the protein CASSRDTGNTEAFF.

This clonotype was detected only a few times. This sequence joins TRBV20-1 and TRBJ1-2; D is unclear. The germline V and J ends were trimmed by 3 bases and 5 bases, with 4 bases remaining between them. This CDR3 is built from 10 residues. The germline V gene encodes CDR1 DFQATT and CDR2 SNEGSKA (reference sequence). This CDR3 reads CSASNYGYTF. CDR3 bases: TGCAGTGCTAGTAATTATGGCTACACCTTC.